This T cell receptor beta chain was retrieved from a study of cytomegalovirus exposure and HLA in healthy donors. In regard to this clone: What it binds is unknown.

The trim removed 2 bases at V and 11 bases at J, leaving 11 bases unmatched. Germline lookup yields CDR1 MNHEY and CDR2 SMNVEV (reference sequence). The CDR3 is 15 amino acids. The PCR contained 60 Vbeta and 13 Jbeta primers. Measured with immunoSEQ multiplex PCR; TCRdb has only the in-frame clones, and not every one. The profile shows around 85,000 clones, just under 75% of them singletons. Study-level points and caveats: Within an earlier analysis, most TCR beta V segments proved productive either about 90% or about 30% of the time. There were over 150 TCR beta chains listed as cytomegalovirus-associated.

The specimen was PBMCs. The origin of this receptor is a man aged 55 to 69 in good health and CMV-seronegative. The rearrangement joins TRBV27 to TRBJ2-5; 10 nucleotides line up with TRBD2. The CDR3 sequence is CASSLSGGASKEQYF. The CDR3, as DNA: TGTGCCAGCAGTTTAAGCGGGGGGGCCTCGAAGGAGCAGTACTTC.